Listed here is a single T cell receptor (beta chain). This entry comes from a study of blood T cell repertoires in COVID-19. Study as a whole: The cDNA or gDNA used as material had been derived from T cells, B-cell-depleted T cells, or PBMCs.

In the authors' methods: The assay estimated nucleated cells by amplifying reference gene primers. The protocol was immunoSEQ multiplex PCR, while the TCRdb copy is restricted to in-frame clones and leaves out a portion. That table is the source of V, J and clone size, and D and trimming were worked out from the DNA. The table records more than 200,000 clones, 80% to 90% of them present only once. Germline loops: CDR1 SGHTA, CDR2 FQGNSA. This CDR3 contains 15 residues. J lost 6 bases, V lost 5 bases, and 9 bases had no gene match. This clonotype originated in a man aged 80 or over with acute or convalescent COVID-19. The sample was peripheral blood. This rearrangement joins TRBV7-2 to TRBJ2-2; 7 bases map to TRBD2. CDR3 protein: CASSAVGSGAGELFF. The CDR3 DNA reads TGTGCCAGCAGCGCCGTGGGCAGCGGGGCCGGGGAGCTGTTTTTT.